This is a list of T cell receptor delta chains from one sample in a study of gamma-delta chains in newborns, infants, children. TCRdb reprocessed the reads using CATT. The sample has about 16,000 delta-chain clones; 7% to 8.5% are singletons. The sequenced material came from blood. These receptors were obtained from a child who was a newborn, infant or young child, either healthy, febrile or measles-vaccinated (not recorded which). Each CDR3 is given with its conserved first and last residue. A row's size may be missing; if present it is once, few, many or a size class.

clone size	V gene	J gene	CDR3 protein
few	TRDV2	TRDJ1	CACGTYWGMTDTDKLIF
-	TRDV2	TRDJ3	CACDPVLGDTMSWDTRQMFF
few	TRDV1	TRDJ2	CALGKDVRRSALTAQLFF
few	TRDV2	TRDJ3	CACDNLGPLGDTRQMFF
few	TRDV1	TRDJ1	CALGGTFLGDTPYTDKLIF
-	TRDV2	TRDJ3	CACDTVLERSSWDTRQMFF
-	TRDV2	TRDJ3	CACDILGDTVSSWDTRQMFF
few	TRDV2	TRDJ3	CACDTVGDTDRDTRQMFF
few	TRDV2	TRDJ3	CACDTWDAWDTRQMFF
few	TRDV2	TRDJ3	CACDTLLGDSSWDTRQMFF
-	TRDV2	TRDJ1	CACWGIRGDKLIF